These 9 T cell receptor beta chains came from one sample sequenced in a study of blood T cell repertoires in COVID-19. Libraries were prepared by immunoSEQ multiplex PCR; TCRdb keeps only in-frame clonotypes and omits some of them. The table records roughly 190,000 clones, roughly 84% of them present only once. The sequenced sample was peripheral blood. The receptor source for this set is a human donor with acute or convalescent COVID-19. The donor label of this sample is uncertain.

The chain has TRBV7-9 and TRBJ2-3, with D perhaps TRBD1 (6 bases). The V gene lost 8 bases and the J gene lost 1 base, with 10 bases spanning the gap. CDR1 SEHNR and CDR2 FQNEAQ come from the germline V gene (reference sequence). The CDR3 is 13 residues long. The CDR3 bases are TGTGCCAGCCTACCAGGGGGCACAGATACGCAGTATTTT. Translated, it gives CASLPGGTDTQYF.

The rearrangement uses TRBV9 and TRBJ2-3, with TRBD1 matching 7 bases. The CDR3 has 15 amino acids. With V trimmed by 0 bases and J by 3 bases, 4 bases remained unmatched. Germline CDR1 reads SGDLS; CDR2 reads YYNGEE. The CDR3 loop is CASSVGPRGTDTQYF. DNA of the CDR3: TGTGCCAGCAGCGTAGGGCCCAGGGGGACAGATACGCAGTATTTT. Variable domain in full (rest from reference TRBV9 and TRBJ2-3): DSGVTQTPKHLITATGQRVTLRCSPRSGDLSVYWYQQSLDQGLQFLIQYYNGEERAKGNILERFSAQQFPDLHSELNLSSLELGDSALYFCASSVGPRGTDTQYFGPGTRLTVL.

This clone was counted a few times. The CDR3 bases are TGCGCCAGCAGGGAGGGCAGCGGAACGGGGGGCAATGAGCAGTTCTTC. As protein: CASREGSGTGGNEQFF. The gene calls are TRBV5-1 and TRBJ2-1; the match to TRBD2 covers 7 bases. The germline V gene encodes CDR1 SGHRS and CDR2 YFSETQ. Trimming removed 5 bases from V and 6 bases from J; junction bases left unmatched: 14. The CDR3 is 16 residues long.

The chain uses TRBV4-2 and TRBJ2-5; 7 bases map to TRBD2. Germline values: CDR1 LGHNA, CDR2 YNFKEQ. The CDR3 runs to 17 residues. Trimming removed 1 base from V and 2 bases from J; junction bases left unmatched: 10. The CDR3 DNA reads as TGTGCCAGCAGCCAAGGGGCTAGCGGTAGGGAGCAAGAGACCCAGTACTTC. This codes for CASSQGASGREQETQYF.

The chain carries TRBV3-1 (or the pseudogene TRBV3-2) and TRBJ1-2; D unclear. Germline-derived CDR1 and CDR2 are LGHDT and YNNKEL (reference sequence). The length of the CDR3 is 11 residues. V lost 1 base and J lost 12, with 9 bases in between. The CDR3 region has the DNA TGTGCCAGCAGCCAAGGCGGAGGGCACACCTTC. Translation: CASSQGGGHTF.

This chain joins TRBV4-2 and TRBJ2-1; 11 bases are shared with TRBD2. The CDR3 extends over 14 amino acids. Germline CDR1 is LGHNA and CDR2 is YNFKEQ. V lost 6 bases and J lost 6; bases outside the gene matches: 4. The CDR3 reads CASRAGLAANEQFF. Here the CDR3 DNA reads TGTGCCAGCAGGGCGGGACTAGCGGCCAATGAGCAGTTCTTC.

In this sample, this clone turned up a few times. J is TRBJ1-5 and V is TRBV4-1, with TRBD1 matching 10 bases. Looked up from germline, CDR1 is MGHRA and CDR2 is YSYEKL. Losses at the gene ends were 2 bases for V and 8 bases for J; bases not matched to a gene: 9. The CDR3 extends over 16 amino acids. CDR3: CASSQLQDRGRKPQHF. DNA for the CDR3: TGCGCCAGCAGCCAACTCCAAGACAGGGGGCGGAAGCCCCAGCATTTT.

The chain combines TRBV10-3 with TRBJ2-3; the D gene is possibly TRBD2 (5 bases). CDR3 length: 16 residues. V gave up 2 bases and J gave up 1 base, with 13 bases separating them. The germline V gene encodes CDR1 ENHRY and CDR2 SYGVKD. For the CDR3, the DNA is TGTGCCATCAGTGAGGGGAGCCCCGAAGGCACAGATACGCAGTATTTT. Its protein product is CAISEGSPEGTDTQYF.

The chain combines TRBV7-6 with TRBJ2-5; 8 bases line up with TRBD1. The ends lost 2 bases at V and 1 base at J; junction bases unmatched: 6. This CDR3 has 16 amino acids. Germline CDR1 is SGHVS and CDR2 is FNYEAQ. The CDR3, as DNA: TGTGCCAGCAGCTTAATCAGGGGGCAGGGCCAAGAGACCCAGTACTTC. It translates to CASSLIRGQGQETQYF. The full variable domain, its missing parts supplied by reference TRBV7-6 and TRBJ2-5, is GAGVSQSPRYKVTKRGQDVALRCDPISGHVSLYWYRQALGQGPEFLTYFNYEAQQDKSGLPNDRFSAERPEGSISTLTIQRTEQRDSAMYRCASSLIRGQGQETQYFGPGTRLLVL.